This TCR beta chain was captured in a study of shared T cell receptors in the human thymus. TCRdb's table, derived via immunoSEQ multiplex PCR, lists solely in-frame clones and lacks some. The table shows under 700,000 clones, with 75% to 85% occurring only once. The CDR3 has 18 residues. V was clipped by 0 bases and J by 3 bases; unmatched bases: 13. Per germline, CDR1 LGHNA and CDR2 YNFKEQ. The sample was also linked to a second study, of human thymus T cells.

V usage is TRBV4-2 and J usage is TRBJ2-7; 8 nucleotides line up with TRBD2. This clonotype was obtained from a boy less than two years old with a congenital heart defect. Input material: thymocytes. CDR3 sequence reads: CASSQDPAGERGNYEQYF. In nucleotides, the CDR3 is TGTGCCAGCAGCCAAGATCCAGCGGGAGAGAGGGGGAACTACGAGCAGTACTTC.